This record concerns one T cell receptor beta chain sequence. Data came from immunoSEQ multiplex PCR; TCRdb stores just in-frame clones and leaves some out. The table records roughly 50,000 clones, 75% to 95% of them present only once. These data belong to a study of blood T cell repertoires in COVID-19. About the study: Acute and convalescent COVID-19 specimens originated in the United States, Italy and Spain. Sample material is recorded as cDNA or gDNA derived from T cells, B-cell-depleted T cells, or PBMCs.

Looked up from germline, CDR1 is SGHAT and CDR2 is FQNNGV. With V trimmed by 9 bases and J by 2 bases, 6 bases remained unmatched. The CDR3 is made up of 14 amino acids. This receptor was taken from a man aged 45 to 65 with active COVID-19. The sample was peripheral blood. J is TRBJ2-7 and V is TRBV11-2, with TRBD1 matching over 11 bases. CDR3 coding DNA: TGTGCCAGTAGAGGGACAGGGGGGACCTACGAGCAGTACTTC. Its translation: CASRGTGGTYEQYF. Drawing the rest from reference TRBV11-2 and TRBJ2-7, the complete variable domain is EAGVAQSPRYKIIEKRQSVAFWCNPISGHATLYWYQQILGQGPKLLIQFQNNGVVDDSQLPKDRFSAERLKGVDSTLKIQPAKLEDSAVYLCASRGTGGTYEQYFGPGTRLTVT.